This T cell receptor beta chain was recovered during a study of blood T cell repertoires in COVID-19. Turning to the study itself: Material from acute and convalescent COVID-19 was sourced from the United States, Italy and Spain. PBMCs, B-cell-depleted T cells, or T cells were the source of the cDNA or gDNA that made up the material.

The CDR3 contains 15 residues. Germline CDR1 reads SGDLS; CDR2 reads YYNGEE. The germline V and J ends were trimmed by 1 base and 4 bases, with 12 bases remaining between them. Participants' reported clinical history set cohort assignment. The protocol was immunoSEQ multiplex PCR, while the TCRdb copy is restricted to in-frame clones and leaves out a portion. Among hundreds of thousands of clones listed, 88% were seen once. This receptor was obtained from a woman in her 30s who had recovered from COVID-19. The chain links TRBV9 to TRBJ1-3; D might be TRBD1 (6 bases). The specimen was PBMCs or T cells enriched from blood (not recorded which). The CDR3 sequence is CASSVTGIIGNTIYF. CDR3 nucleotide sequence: TGTGCCAGCAGCGTAACAGGGATAATCGGAAACACCATATATTTT.